This TCR beta chain was sequenced in a study of cytomegalovirus exposure and HLA in healthy donors. Study-wide findings and caveats: Evidence from a later analysis indicated that most CMV-associated TCR beta chains looked HLA-restricted.

V was cut by 1 base and J by 5 bases, with 11 bases left in between. The CDR3 has 14 amino acids. Germline CDR1 SEHNR, CDR2 FQNEAQ (reference sequence). About this clone itself: What it binds is unknown.

With 60 Vbeta and 13 Jbeta primers, the PCR was carried out. Method: immunoSEQ multiplex PCR; TCRdb's copy keeps in-frame clones and lacks some. The table includes tens of thousands of clones, roughly 80% detected once. V gene TRBV7-9 combines with J gene TRBJ2-5; D is perhaps TRBD1 (6 bases). The specimen was PBMCs. This clonotype was sampled from a young man in good health and CMV-seronegative. Written as DNA, the CDR3 is TGTGCCAGCAGCTTAGGGGGGCTAAAGGAGACCCAGTACTTC. Its protein product is CASSLGGLKETQYF. Together with reference TRBV7-9 and TRBJ2-5, the CDR3 gives the full variable domain: DTGVSQNPRHKITKRGQNVTFRCDPISEHNRLYWYRQTLGQGPEFLTYFQNEAQLEKSRLLSDRFSAERPKGSFSTLEIQRTEQGDSAMYLCASSLGGLKETQYFGPGTRLLVL.